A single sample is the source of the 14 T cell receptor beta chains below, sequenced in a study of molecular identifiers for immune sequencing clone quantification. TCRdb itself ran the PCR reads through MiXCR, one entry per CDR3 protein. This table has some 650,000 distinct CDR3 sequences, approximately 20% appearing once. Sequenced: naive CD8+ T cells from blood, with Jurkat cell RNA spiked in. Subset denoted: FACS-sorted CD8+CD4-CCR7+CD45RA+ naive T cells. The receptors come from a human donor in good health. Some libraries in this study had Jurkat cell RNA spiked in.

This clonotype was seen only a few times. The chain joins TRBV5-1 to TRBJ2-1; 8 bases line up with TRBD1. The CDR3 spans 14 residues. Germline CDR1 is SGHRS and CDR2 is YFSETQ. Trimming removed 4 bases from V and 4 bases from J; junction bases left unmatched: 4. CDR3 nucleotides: TGCGCCAGCAGCGCCTGGACAGGGTACAATGAGCAGTTCTTC. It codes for CASSAWTGYNEQFF.

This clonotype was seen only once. The DNA of the CDR3 is TGTGCCGGCAAACCGGGACTTTACACCGGGGAGCTGTTTTTT. Translation gives CAGKPGLYTGELFF. The rearrangement links TRBV7-2 to TRBJ2-2; possibly TRBD2 for D (6 bases). Looked up from germline, CDR1 is SGHTA and CDR2 is FQGNSA. The CDR3 is 14 amino acids. V lost 11 bases to trimming and J lost 3 bases, with 16 bases between them.

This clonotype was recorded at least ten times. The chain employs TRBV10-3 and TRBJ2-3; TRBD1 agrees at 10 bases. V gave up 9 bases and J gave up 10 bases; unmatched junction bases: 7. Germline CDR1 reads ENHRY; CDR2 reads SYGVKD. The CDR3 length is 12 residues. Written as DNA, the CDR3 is TGTGCCATTGGGACAGGGGATTTTGCGCAGTATTTT. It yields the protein CAIGTGDFAQYF.

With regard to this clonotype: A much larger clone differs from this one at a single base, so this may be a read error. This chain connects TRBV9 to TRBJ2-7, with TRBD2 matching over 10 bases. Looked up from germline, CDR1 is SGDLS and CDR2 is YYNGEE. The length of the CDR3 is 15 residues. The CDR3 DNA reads TGTGCCGGCAGTCCCGCCCTAGCGGGAGTTAGTGAGCAGTACTTC. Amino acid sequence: CAGSPALAGVSEQYF.

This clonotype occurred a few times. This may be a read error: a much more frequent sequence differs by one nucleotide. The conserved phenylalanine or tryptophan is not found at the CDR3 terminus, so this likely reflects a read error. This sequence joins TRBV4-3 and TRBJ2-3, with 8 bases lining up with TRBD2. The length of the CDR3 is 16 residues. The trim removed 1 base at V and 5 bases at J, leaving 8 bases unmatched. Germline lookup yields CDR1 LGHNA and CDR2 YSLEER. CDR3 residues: CASSQAQRELVDTQYS. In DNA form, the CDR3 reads TGCGCCAGCAGCCAAGCCCAGCGGGAGTTGGTAGATACGCAGTATTCT.

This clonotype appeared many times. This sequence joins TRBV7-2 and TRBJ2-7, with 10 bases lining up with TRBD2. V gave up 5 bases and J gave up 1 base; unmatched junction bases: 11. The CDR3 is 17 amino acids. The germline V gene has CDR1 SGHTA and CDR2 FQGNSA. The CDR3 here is CASSQLAGGPNSYEQYF. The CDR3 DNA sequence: TGTGCCAGCAGCCAATTAGCGGGGGGCCCGAATTCCTACGAGCAGTACTTC.

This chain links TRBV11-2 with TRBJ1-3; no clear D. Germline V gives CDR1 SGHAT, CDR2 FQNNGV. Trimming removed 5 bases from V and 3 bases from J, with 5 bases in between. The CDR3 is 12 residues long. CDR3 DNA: TGTGCCAGCAGCACACTTGGAAACACCATATATTTT. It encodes CASSTLGNTIYF.

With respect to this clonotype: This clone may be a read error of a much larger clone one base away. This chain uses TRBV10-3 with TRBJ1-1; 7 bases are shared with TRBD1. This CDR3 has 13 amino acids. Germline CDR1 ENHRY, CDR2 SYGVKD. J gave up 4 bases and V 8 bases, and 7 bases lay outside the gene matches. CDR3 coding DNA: TGTGCCATCTGGGACAGCTCAGGCACTGAAGCTTTCTTT. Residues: CAIWDSSGTEAFF.

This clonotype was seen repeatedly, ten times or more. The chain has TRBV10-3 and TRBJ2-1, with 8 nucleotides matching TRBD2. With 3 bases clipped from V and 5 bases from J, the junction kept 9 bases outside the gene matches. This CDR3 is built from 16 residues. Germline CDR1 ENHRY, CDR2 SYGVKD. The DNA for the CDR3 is TGTGCCATCAGTGAACCGATAGCGGGACGCGACAATGAGCAGTTCTTC. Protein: CAISEPIAGRDNEQFF.

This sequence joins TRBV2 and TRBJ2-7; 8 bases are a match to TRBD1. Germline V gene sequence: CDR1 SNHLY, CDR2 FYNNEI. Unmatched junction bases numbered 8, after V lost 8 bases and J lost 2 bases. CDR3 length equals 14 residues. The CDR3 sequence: CASGTGTGPYEQYF. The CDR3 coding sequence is TGTGCCAGCGGGACCGGGACAGGCCCCTACGAGCAGTACTTC. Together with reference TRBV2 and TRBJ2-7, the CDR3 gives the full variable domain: EPEVTQTPSHQVTQMGQEVILRCVPISNHLYFYWYRQILGQKVEFLVSFYNNEISEKSEIFDDQFSVERPDGSNFTLKIRSTKLEDSAMYFCASGTGTGPYEQYFGPGTRLTVT.

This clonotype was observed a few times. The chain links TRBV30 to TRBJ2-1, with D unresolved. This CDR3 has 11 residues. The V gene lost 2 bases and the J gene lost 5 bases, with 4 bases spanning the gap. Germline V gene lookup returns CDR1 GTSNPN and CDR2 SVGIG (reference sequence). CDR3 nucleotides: TGTGCCTGGAGTACAGACAATGAGCAGTTCTTC. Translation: CAWSTDNEQFF.

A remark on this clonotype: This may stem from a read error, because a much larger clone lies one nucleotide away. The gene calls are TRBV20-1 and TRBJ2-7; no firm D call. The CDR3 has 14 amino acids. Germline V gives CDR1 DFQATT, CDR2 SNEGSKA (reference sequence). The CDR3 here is CNGSSSDGPYEQYF. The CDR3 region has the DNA TGCAATGGCAGTAGTTCGGACGGACCCTACGAGCAGTACTTC.

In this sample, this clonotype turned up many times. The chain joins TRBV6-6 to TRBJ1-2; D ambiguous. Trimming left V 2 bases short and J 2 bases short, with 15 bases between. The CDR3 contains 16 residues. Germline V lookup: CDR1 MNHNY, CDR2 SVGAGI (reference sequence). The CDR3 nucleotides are TGTGCCAGCAGTTACCCCGGCCAGCTATCCAACTATGGCTACACCTTC. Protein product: CASSYPGQLSNYGYTF.

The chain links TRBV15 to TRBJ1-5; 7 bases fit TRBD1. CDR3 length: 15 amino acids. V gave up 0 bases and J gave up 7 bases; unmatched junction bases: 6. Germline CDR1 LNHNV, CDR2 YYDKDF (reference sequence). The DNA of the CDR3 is TGTGCCACCAGCAGAGATGCAGGGGGAGGCCAGCCCCAGCATTTT. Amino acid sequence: CATSRDAGGGQPQHF.